The 5 T cell receptor beta chains in this list originate from one sample, sequenced in a study of T cell repertoires in cytomegalovirus infection. TCRdb reprocessed the reads via MiXCR and lists one record per CDR3 protein. The sample holds 900,000 to 950,000 distinct CDR3 sequences, roughly 30% seen once. These receptors have no known antigen. Material: cultured CD8+ T cells from PBMCs, obtained from culture after CMV antigen stimulation. These receptors were taken from a human donor in good health (CMV status not recorded). Some clones in this sample may be carry-over from other donors' samples.

In this sample, this clonotype turned up a few times. J is TRBJ2-7 and V is TRBV12-3 or TRBV12-4; 8 nucleotides line up with TRBD1. The CDR3 loop spans 14 amino acids. Trimming at V came to 7 bases and at J to 5 bases, leaving 10 bases not matched to a gene. CDR3 DNA sequence: TGTGCCAGCACCTCGGACAGGGTGGTCGACGAGCAGTACTTC. Amino acid sequence: CASTSDRVVDEQYF.

V is TRBV2 and J is TRBJ2-2, with D perhaps matching TRBD1 (6 bases). Germline lookup yields CDR1 SNHLY and CDR2 FYNNEI. The CDR3 consists of 16 residues. Between the trimmed V and J ends, which lost 5 bases and 1 base, there was a span of 14 bases. The CDR3 coding sequence is TGTGCCAGCAGTCTACGATGGACAGAGAACACCGGGGAGCTGTTTTTT. This translates into CASSLRWTENTGELFF.

The CDR3 DNA reads TGTGCCAGCAGCACAGGACAGGGTGGCTATGGCTACACCTTC. Protein: CASSTGQGGYGYTF. The chain employs TRBV11-2 and TRBJ1-2; 8 bases match TRBD1. This CDR3 spans 14 amino acids. J gave up 4 bases and V 5 bases, and 6 bases lay outside the gene matches. The germline gives CDR1 SGHAT, CDR2 FQNNGV.

This chain uses TRBV7-6 with TRBJ2-1; 8 bases are shared with TRBD2. CDR1 SGHVS and CDR2 FNYEAQ come from the germline V gene. V lost 3 bases and J lost 5; bases outside the gene matches: 15. The CDR3 loop spans 18 amino acids. The CDR3 region is CASSLVGVTSAVDNEQFF. The DNA of the CDR3 is TGTGCCAGCAGCTTGGTAGGGGTGACTAGCGCGGTCGACAATGAGCAGTTCTTC.

The chain recombines TRBV5-4 with TRBJ1-1; TRBD1 aligns across 7 bases. With V trimmed by 0 bases and J by 10 bases, 3 bases remained unmatched. The germline V gene has CDR1 SGHNT and CDR2 YYREEE (reference sequence). The CDR3 consists of 12 residues. The CDR3 DNA reads TGTGCCAGCAGCTTGGCGGGACAGCGAGCTTTCTTT. Translated: CASSLAGQRAFF.